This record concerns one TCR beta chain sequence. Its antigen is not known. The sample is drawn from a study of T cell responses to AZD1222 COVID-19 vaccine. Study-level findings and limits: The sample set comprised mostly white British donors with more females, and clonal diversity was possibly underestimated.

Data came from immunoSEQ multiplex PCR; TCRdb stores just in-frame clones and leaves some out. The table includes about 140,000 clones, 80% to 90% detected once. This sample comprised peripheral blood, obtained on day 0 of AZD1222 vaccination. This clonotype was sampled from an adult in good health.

CDR3 region: CASSISLPEGDTEAFF. In DNA form, the CDR3 reads TGTGCCAGTAGTATCTCCCTGCCGGAGGGGGACACTGAAGCTTTCTTT. This chain connects TRBV19 to TRBJ1-1; D is possibly TRBD1 (6 bases). V dropped 3 bases and J dropped 3 bases, with 17 bases sitting between them. Germline V gene data show CDR1 as LNHDA and CDR2 as SQIVND (reference sequence). The CDR3 covers 16 residues. The full variable domain, in which reference TRBV19 and TRBJ1-1 provide the parts outside the CDR3, is DGGITQSPKYLFRKEGQNVTLSCEQNLNHDAMYWYRQDPGQGLRLIYYSQIVNDFQKGDIAEGYSVSREKKESFPLTVTSAQKNPTAFYLCASSISLPEGDTEAFFGQGTRLTVV.